The clone carrying this T cell receptor beta chain was recorded a few times. The source of the sample is a study of memory CD4+ T cells and cytomegalovirus serostatus. The sort gate was single viable CD3+CD4+CD8-CD45RO+ cells for memory CD4+ T cells. Method: immunoSEQ multiplex PCR; TCRdb's copy keeps in-frame clones and lacks some. The sample records 25,000 to 30,000 clones, under 85% being singletons. V shed 2 bases, J shed 1 base, and the junction held 2 bases outside the gene matches. The CDR3 is 14 residues long. Germline CDR1 and CDR2: SGHNT and YENEEA. This receptor was taken from an adult in good health and CMV-seronegative. The genes are TRBV11-3 and TRBJ2-7; 7 bases are a match to TRBD1. Sequencing was done on a sample of memory CD4+ T cells from blood. The CDR3 protein is CASSLRDRSYEQYF. CDR3 nucleotide sequence: TGTGCCAGCAGCTTACGGGACAGATCCTACGAGCAGTACTTC.